These T cell receptor beta chains were read from a single sample in a study of cytomegalovirus exposure and HLA in healthy donors. Clones were read by immunoSEQ multiplex PCR, and TCRdb kept only the in-frame ones, dropping some. The sample carries some 150,000 clones, about 91% recorded once. Source material: PBMCs. These receptors came from a woman under 30 in good health and CMV-seropositive. Each CDR3 is given with its conserved first and last residue.

v_gene	j_gene	CDR3aa
TRBV6-6	TRBJ1-2	CASRPPGQGDGYTF
TRBV19	TRBJ2-2	CASSRIAGGPNTGELFF
TRBV28	TRBJ1-2	CASRNLGYYGYTF
TRBV28	TRBJ2-3	CASSPGAGPSTQYF
TRBV27	TRBJ1-2	CASSPRELNYGYTF
TRBV9	TRBJ1-2	CASSPTQVLRYGYTF
TRBV4-2	TRBJ2-2	CASSQEGTGVSGELFF
TRBV7-2	TRBJ2-3	CASSAGSRTDTQYF
TRBV15	TRBJ1-2	CATSRAGTGVNYGYTF
TRBV5-1	TRBJ1-6	CASSLGENSPLHF
TRBV7-6	TRBJ1-2	CASSHGQGGYTF
TRBV6-4	TRBJ2-3	CASRMGGGASDTQYF
TRBV5-8	TRBJ2-3	CASSSPGVAGGSPDTQYF
TRBV19	TRBJ1-1	CASSTSGQGYTEAFF
TRBV10-3	TRBJ2-3	CAIRVTSGGAVDTQYF
TRBV28	TRBJ2-1	CASSARDRGRPKDNEQFF
TRBV27	TRBJ2-1	CASSFPGLNNEQFF
TRBV6-6	TRBJ1-6	CASSTGQINNSPLHF
TRBV9	TRBJ2-7	CASSVGQGNSYEQYF
TRBV7-9	TRBJ1-5	CASSAQGQNQPQHF
TRBV4-3	TRBJ2-2	CASSQGQGARTGELFF
TRBV5-6	TRBJ2-5	CASSFSGTSGGQAETQYF
TRBV7-2	TRBJ1-1	CASSPRGVGEAFF
TRBV6-5	TRBJ1-2	CASTPGSNYGYTF
TRBV28	TRBJ2-1	CASSFLAGAGDEQFF
TRBV6-6	TRBJ2-2	CASSSTAFYTGELFF
TRBV5-6	TRBJ1-5	CASSLSGNNQPQHF
TRBV7-9	TRBJ2-5	CASSLEGGWETQYF
TRBV6-5	TRBJ1-5	CASSYSRSNQPQHF
TRBV9	TRBJ2-7	CASSLGDNYEQYF
TRBV19	TRBJ2-7	CASSITAQGVEQYF
TRBV7-9	TRBJ2-7	CASKVGQGTYEQYF
TRBV28	TRBJ1-2	CASRQAGFRGNYGYTF
TRBV7-2	TRBJ2-5	CASSLALGGTQYF
TRBV28	TRBJ2-3	CASAIKLYPTDTQYF
TRBV6-5	TRBJ1-1	CASSLQGVDTEAFF
TRBV19	TRBJ2-1	CASTTGGGEQFF
TRBV27	TRBJ2-7	CASSWVAGAYEQYF
TRBV5-4	TRBJ1-6	CASSTGVNSRDNSPLHF
TRBV28	TRBJ1-4	CASTMTGTEKLFF
TRBV2	TRBJ1-1	CASSGTGKNTEAFF
TRBV27	TRBJ2-1	CASSLSAGGNNEQFF
TRBV7-9	TRBJ1-3	CASSLVGTGNTIYF
TRBV4-1	TRBJ2-5	CASSLGGEETQYF
TRBV27	TRBJ2-3	CASSYRAGAPTDTQYF
TRBV2	TRBJ1-2	CASPLGQGLYGYTF
TRBV6-1	TRBJ1-5	CASSELGSQYQPQHF
TRBV2	TRBJ1-2	CASSEGAGIFNGYTF
TRBV5-1	TRBJ2-3	CASSGGTTSTDTQYF
TRBV9	TRBJ2-5	CASSGVLAGPQETQYF
TRBV5-6	TRBJ1-4	CASSSGGYVEKLFF
TRBV7-2	TRBJ2-3	CASSLSGGETTDTQYF
TRBV30	TRBJ2-3	CAWTESGGAGDTQYF
TRBV15	TRBJ1-2	CATSRDGQAQNYGYTF
TRBV11-2	TRBJ1-1	CASSNFLQAGTEAFF
TRBV18	TRBJ2-2	CASSPGDRGNTGELFF
TRBV7-3	TRBJ2-7	CASSSRQGPSYEQYF